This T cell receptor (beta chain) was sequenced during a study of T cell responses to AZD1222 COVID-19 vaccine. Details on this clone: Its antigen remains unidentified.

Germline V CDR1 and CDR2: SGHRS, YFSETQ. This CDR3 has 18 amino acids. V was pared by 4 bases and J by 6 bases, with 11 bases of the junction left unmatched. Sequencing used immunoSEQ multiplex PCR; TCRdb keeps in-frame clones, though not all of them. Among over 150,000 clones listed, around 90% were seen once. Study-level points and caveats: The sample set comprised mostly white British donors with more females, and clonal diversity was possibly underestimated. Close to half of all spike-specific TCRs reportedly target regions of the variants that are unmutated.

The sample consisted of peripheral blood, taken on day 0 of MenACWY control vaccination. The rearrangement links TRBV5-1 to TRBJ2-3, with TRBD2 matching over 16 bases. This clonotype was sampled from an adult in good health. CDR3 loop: CASSLGTSGRALGDTQYF. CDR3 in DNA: TGCGCCAGCAGCCTCGGGACTAGCGGGAGGGCCCTCGGGGATACGCAGTATTTT. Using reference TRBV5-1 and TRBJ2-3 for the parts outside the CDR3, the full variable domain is KAGVTQTPRYLIKTRGQQVTLSCSPISGHRSVSWYQQTPGQGLQFLFEYFSETQRNKGNFPGRFSGRQFSNSRSEMNVSTLELGDSALYLCASSLGTSGRALGDTQYFGPGTRLTVL.